This passage covers 14 T cell receptor beta chains from one sample sequenced in a study of radiotherapy plus CTLA-4 blockade in lung cancer. The repertoire was sequenced with immunoSEQ multiplex PCR; TCRdb's copy has only in-frame clones and lacks some. This repertoire shows tens of thousands of clones, about four fifths found once; its top ten account for under 5%. The specimen was peripheral blood, collected from a patient treated with radiotherapy plus ipilimumab. The receptor set was obtained from a human donor with non-small cell lung cancer who had a partial response to radiotherapy plus ipilimumab. Some clones in this sample may be carry-over from other donors' samples.

The chain couples TRBV6-5 to TRBJ2-5, with TRBD1 matching 8 bases. The CDR3 is made up of 15 amino acids. V lost 10 bases to trimming and J lost 4 bases; unmatched junction nucleotides: 14. The germline V gene has CDR1 MNHEY and CDR2 SVGAGI. The CDR3 coding sequence is TGTGCCACCCAAGCCCCAGGGGGCTTGAGAGAGACCCAGTACTTC. Encoded protein: CATQAPGGLRETQYF.

The chain is built from TRBV19 and TRBJ1-5; 10 bases map to TRBD1. Trimming at V came to 7 bases and at J to 1 base, leaving 7 bases not matched to a gene. Germline V gene data show CDR1 as LNHDA and CDR2 as SQIVND (reference sequence). The CDR3 is made up of 16 amino acids. The DNA of the CDR3 is TGTGCCAGTAACCCCATGGACAGGGGGAGCAATCAGCCCCAGCATTTT. Protein product: CASNPMDRGSNQPQHF.

This chain uses TRBV7-9 with TRBJ2-1; D may be TRBD1 (6 bases). The CDR3 has 15 amino acids. From germline, CDR1 is SEHNR and CDR2 FQNEAQ (reference sequence). V lost 3 bases and J lost 2, with 11 bases in between. The CDR3 nucleotides are TGTGCCAGCAGCTTGGGGGCAGCGACCTACAATGAGCAGTTCTTC. Its translation: CASSLGAATYNEQFF.

The V and J genes are TRBV5-6 and TRBJ1-6; the D is unclear. This CDR3 comprises 14 residues. CDR1 and CDR2 (germline): SGHDT, YYEEEE. V lost 2 bases and J 10 bases, leaving 13 bases between the germline ends. The DNA for the CDR3 is TGTGCCAGCAGCTTAAGAGGGAGGGAGTCACCCCTCCACTTT. As protein: CASSLRGRESPLHF.

The chain recombines TRBV5-5 with TRBJ2-5, with unresolved D. From germline, CDR1 is SGHKS and CDR2 YYEKEE (reference sequence). The CDR3 runs to 14 residues. Trimming took 4 bases from V and 1 from J, leaving 11 bases between them. CDR3 nucleotides: TGTGCCAGCAGCCTCGGGTGGAGCCAAGAGACCCAGTACTTC. Protein: CASSLGWSQETQYF.

The gene calls are TRBV28 and TRBJ2-2; D is ambiguous. The germline V and J ends were trimmed by 7 bases and 1 base, with 4 bases remaining between them. This CDR3 is built from 12 residues. Germline-derived CDR1 and CDR2 are MDHEN and SYDVKM. CDR3 DNA sequence: TGTGCCAGCAACAGGAACACCGGGGAGCTGTTTTTT. Residues: CASNRNTGELFF.

The chain is built from TRBV28 and TRBJ1-1; TRBD1 might be the D (6 bases). Trimming cost V 6 bases and J 5 bases, with 22 bases left between them. CDR1 and CDR2 from the germline V gene are MDHEN and SYDVKM. The CDR3 consists of 16 residues. CDR3 bases: TGTGCCAGCAGCCGGAGGACAGTTTCGAAGGGGACTGAAGCTTTCTTT. Its translation: CASSRRTVSKGTEAFF.

The chain uses TRBV9 and TRBJ2-3; D is ambiguous. Trimming removed 6 bases at V and 0 bases at J, with 8 bases between. CDR1 and CDR2 (germline): SGDLS, YYNGEE. This CDR3 has 13 amino acids. This CDR3 is CASTTASTDTQYF. CDR3 bases: TGTGCCAGCACTACAGCTAGCACAGATACGCAGTATTTT.

V usage is TRBV2 and J usage is TRBJ1-4; D is perhaps TRBD1 (5 bases). The CDR3 is 16 amino acids. The germline gives CDR1 SNHLY, CDR2 FYNNEI. Trimming took 6 bases from V and 8 from J, leaving 22 bases between them. CDR3 in DNA: TGTGCCAGCAGAGGCCAGGGACTCCTCAAAGGGGAAAAACTGTTTTTT. Translation gives CASRGQGLLKGEKLFF. Full variable domain (missing parts from reference TRBV2 and TRBJ1-4): EPEVTQTPSHQVTQMGQEVILRCVPISNHLYFYWYRQILGQKVEFLVSFYNNEISEKSEIFDDQFSVERPDGSNFTLKIRSTKLEDSAMYFCASRGQGLLKGEKLFFGSGTQLSVL.

V and J are TRBV7-3 and TRBJ2-1; the match to TRBD2 covers 8 bases. The CDR3 extends over 15 amino acids. Germline V gene sequence: CDR1 SGHTA, CDR2 FQGTGA. Trimming took 5 bases from V and 9 from J; bases not matched to a gene: 12. The CDR3 region has the DNA TGTGCCAGCAGCCTAGGACCAGCGGGAGTAAGTGAGCAGTTCTTC. Its protein product is CASSLGPAGVSEQFF.

The chain joins TRBV15 to TRBJ2-5, with 8 bases that match TRBD2. The germline gives CDR1 LNHNV, CDR2 YYDKDF (reference sequence). The length of the CDR3 is 14 residues. Trimming took 3 bases from V and 4 from J; bases not matched to a gene: 4. CDR3: CATSSGGDGETQYF. The CDR3 DNA reads as TGTGCCACCAGCAGCGGGGGGGATGGAGAGACCCAGTACTTC.

V and J are TRBV30 and TRBJ1-3; TRBD1 is a possible D gene (6 bases). CDR3 length: 13 residues. V was pared by 5 bases and J by 1 base, with 9 bases between. From germline, CDR1 is GTSNPN and CDR2 SVGIG (reference sequence). This CDR3 is CAWDRSSGNTIYF. The CDR3 region has the DNA TGTGCCTGGGACAGGTCGTCTGGAAACACCATATATTTT.

A few counts support this clone. The gene calls are TRBV5-4 and TRBJ1-1; a weak D match, TRBD1 (5 bases). This CDR3 is 12 amino acids long. Trimming cost V 3 bases and J 7 bases, with 10 bases left between them. Per the germline V gene, CDR1 is SGHNT and CDR2 is YYREEE (reference sequence). The CDR3: CASSWGGIEAFF. CDR3 coding DNA: TGTGCCAGCAGCTGGGGGGGAATTGAAGCTTTCTTT.

This chain uses TRBV18 with TRBJ2-6, with 7 nucleotides matching TRBD1. Germline CDR1 reads KGHSH; CDR2 reads LQKENI. This CDR3 has 18 residues. V lost 5 bases and J lost 0; bases outside the gene matches: 10. Here the CDR3 DNA reads TGTGCCAGCTCAGGCAGACAGGGATTAAGCTCTGGGGCCAACGTCCTGACTTTC. It yields the protein CASSGRQGLSSGANVLTF. The full variable domain, with the rest looked up from reference TRBV18 and TRBJ2-6, is NAGVMQNPRHLVRRRGQEARLRCSPMKGHSHVYWYRQLPEEGLKFMVYLQKENIIDESGMPKERFSAEFPKEGPSILRIQQVVRGDSAAYFCASSGRQGLSSGANVLTFGAGSRLTVL.